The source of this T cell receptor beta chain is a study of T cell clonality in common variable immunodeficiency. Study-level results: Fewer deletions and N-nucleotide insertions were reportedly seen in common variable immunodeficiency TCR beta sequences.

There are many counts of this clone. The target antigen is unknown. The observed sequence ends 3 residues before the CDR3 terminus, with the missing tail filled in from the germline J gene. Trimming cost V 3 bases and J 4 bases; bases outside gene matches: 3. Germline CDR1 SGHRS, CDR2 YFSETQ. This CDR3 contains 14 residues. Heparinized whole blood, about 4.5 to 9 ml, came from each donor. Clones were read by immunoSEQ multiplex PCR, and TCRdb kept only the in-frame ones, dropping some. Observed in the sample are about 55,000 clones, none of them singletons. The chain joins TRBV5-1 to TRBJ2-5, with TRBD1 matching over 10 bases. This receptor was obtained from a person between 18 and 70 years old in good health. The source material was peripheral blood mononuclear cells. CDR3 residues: CASSSTGGGETQYF. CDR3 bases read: TGCGCCAGCAGCTCGACAGGGGGCGGAGAGACC.